These T cell receptor beta chains were read from a single sample in a study of blood T cell repertoires in COVID-19. TCRdb keeps only in-frame clones here, not all; method: immunoSEQ multiplex PCR. Here the sample spans about 130,000 clones, around 83% being singletons. The sequenced sample was peripheral blood. The source of these receptors is a woman aged 80 or older with COVID-19, enrolled during active disease. Both conserved end residues are part of each CDR3. A D gene is named only where the DNA matches it firmly. Part of the rows lack a size; the others show once, few, many or a class for expanded clones.

CDR3	DNA	D	J	size	V
CASSFQGYEQYF	TGCGCCAGCAGCTTTCAGGGGTACGAGCAGTACTTC	NA	TRBJ2-7	NA	TRBV5-1
CASSQDFSDTEAFF	TGTGCCAGCAGCCAAGATTTCTCGGACACTGAAGCTTTCTTT	NA	TRBJ1-1	NA	TRBV3-1/TRBV3-2
CASRGQLTDTQYF	TGTGCCAGCAGGGGACAGCTCACAGATACGCAGTATTTT	TRBD1	TRBJ2-3	NA	TRBV14
CASGSDTAYNEQFF	TGTGCTAGTGGTTCCGATACAGCTTACAATGAGCAGTTCTTC	NA	TRBJ2-1	few	TRBV12-5
CASGTGLNYEQYF	TGTGCCAGCGGGACAGGGCTTAACTACGAGCAGTACTTC	TRBD1	TRBJ2-7	NA	TRBV6-4
CASSSGQPYGYTF	TGTGCCAGTAGTTCTGGACAGCCCTATGGCTACACCTTC	NA	TRBJ1-2	few	TRBV19
CASRRTTLSSYEQYF	TGTGCCAGCCGCCGTACGACTCTGAGCTCCTACGAGCAGTACTTC	NA	TRBJ2-7	NA	TRBV6-5
CASNGEAADTQYF	TGTGCCAGTAATGGGGAAGCGGCAGATACGCAGTATTTT	NA	TRBJ2-3	NA	TRBV19
CASSQSETVLIIETQYF	TGCGCCAGCAGTCAATCGGAGACCGTACTCATTATAGAGACCCAGTACTTC	NA	TRBJ2-5	NA	TRBV23-1
CASRGQLLNTEAFF	TGTGCCAGCAGGGGACAGCTTTTGAACACTGAAGCTTTCTTT	TRBD1	TRBJ1-1	NA	TRBV9
CAIMDSLRSPLHF	TGTGCCATCATGGACAGTCTACGTTCACCCCTCCACTTT	NA	TRBJ1-6	NA	TRBV10-3
CASLRADSNQPQHF	TGTGCCAGCCTCAGGGCGGATAGCAATCAGCCCCAGCATTTT	NA	TRBJ1-5	NA	TRBV6-5
CSALAGLLHTF	TGCAGTGCCCTAGCGGGCCTCCTCCACACCTTC	NA	TRBJ1-2	NA	TRBV20-1
CASTPGVTGKKLFF	TGTGCCAGCACCCCTGGTGTGACGGGAAAAAAACTGTTTTTT	NA	TRBJ1-4	NA	TRBV7-2
CASSLRTSGKITGELFF	TGTGCCAGCAGCTTGAGGACTAGCGGGAAAATTACCGGGGAGCTGTTTTTT	TRBD2	TRBJ2-2	NA	TRBV5-6
CASSPGIAGEETQYF	TGTGCCAGCTCACCAGGGATAGCGGGGGAAGAGACCCAGTACTTC	TRBD2	TRBJ2-5	NA	TRBV18
CASSSLAGGTGELFF	TGTGCCAGCAGCTCCCTAGCGGGAGGCACCGGGGAGCTGTTTTTT	TRBD2	TRBJ2-2	NA	TRBV7-3
CASSLVQGTVYGYTF	TGTGCCAGCAGCTTGGTTCAGGGGACCGTCTATGGCTACACCTTC	NA	TRBJ1-2	NA	TRBV5-4
CASSPQGRFYEQYF	TGTGCCAGCAGTCCTCAGGGTCGATTCTACGAGCAGTACTTC	NA	TRBJ2-7	few	TRBV6-5
CASMLGYGNQPQHF	TGTGCCAGTATGCTCGGTTACGGCAATCAGCCCCAGCATTTT	NA	TRBJ1-5	NA	TRBV19
CASSLAFSRVGEKNTEAFF	TGCGCCAGCAGCTTGGCTTTTTCGCGCGTTGGGGAGAAAAACACTGAAGCTTTCTTT	NA	TRBJ1-1	NA	TRBV5-1
CASSLAGQGSVEQYF	TGTGCCAGCAGCTTGGCCGGACAGGGGTCGGTCGAGCAGTACTTC	TRBD1	TRBJ2-7	NA	TRBV5-4
CASSQVSSPGNTIYF	TGTGCCAGCTCACAGGTTTCTAGTCCTGGAAACACCATATATTTT	NA	TRBJ1-3	once	TRBV18
CASSPVAGAAYEQYF	TGCGCCAGCAGCCCGGTAGCGGGAGCTGCTTACGAGCAGTACTTC	TRBD2	TRBJ2-7	NA	TRBV4-3
CASSIGPGGANTIYF	TGTGCCAGTAGTATCGGGCCAGGGGGTGCAAACACCATATATTTT	TRBD1	TRBJ1-3	NA	TRBV19
CASSLGGRTYEQYF	TGTGCCAGCAGCTTAGGTGGGAGGACGTACGAGCAGTACTTC	NA	TRBJ2-7	NA	TRBV11-2
CASSLGLDEKLFF	TGTGCCAGCAGCTTAGGACTAGATGAAAAACTGTTTTTT	NA	TRBJ1-4	NA	TRBV13
CASSLVQGARETQYF	TGTGCCAGCAGCTTGGTACAAGGGGCCAGGGAGACCCAGTACTTC	NA	TRBJ2-5	NA	TRBV5-5
CASSFGGGRRQETQYF	TGTGCCAGCAGCTTTGGCGGGGGGCGGAGGCAAGAGACCCAGTACTTC	TRBD2	TRBJ2-5	NA	TRBV7-2
CASSPGTDIPEAFF	TGTGCCAGCTCCCCCGGGACAGATATACCTGAAGCTTTCTTT	TRBD1	TRBJ1-1	NA	TRBV18
CASDSETQYF	TGTGCCAGCGACTCGGAGACCCAGTACTTC	NA	TRBJ2-5	NA	TRBV25-1
CASSPGGPRETQYF	TGTGCCAGCAGTCCGGGGGGGCCCAGGGAGACCCAGTACTTC	TRBD2	TRBJ2-5	NA	TRBV6-2/TRBV6-3
CASSPAATGEQYF	TGTGCCAGCAGTCCCGCAGCCACGGGCGAGCAGTACTTC	NA	TRBJ2-7	NA	TRBV6-5
CASSHRTGWQETQYF	TGTGCCAGCAGTCACCGGACAGGGTGGCAAGAGACCCAGTACTTC	TRBD1	TRBJ2-5	NA	TRBV28
CASSVGLAGSYEQYF	TGTGCCAGCAGCGTAGGACTAGCGGGGTCCTACGAGCAGTACTTC	TRBD2	TRBJ2-7	NA	TRBV9
CASSLGQGTRNQPQHF	TGTGCCAGCAGTTTAGGACAGGGGACTCGCAATCAGCCCCAGCATTTT	TRBD1	TRBJ1-5	NA	TRBV28
CASSIVRTGGNEKLFF	TGTGCCAGTAGTATAGTTCGTACCGGGGGAAATGAAAAACTGTTTTTT	NA	TRBJ1-4	NA	TRBV19
CASSSWTSGRYEQYF	TGTGCCAGCAGTTCATGGACTAGCGGGAGATACGAGCAGTACTTC	TRBD2	TRBJ2-7	NA	TRBV6-5
CASSYRAGGYEQYF	TGTGCCAGCAGTTACCGGGCAGGGGGGTACGAGCAGTACTTC	NA	TRBJ2-7	NA	TRBV6-5
CASSQDRGPSYGYTF	TGCGCCAGCAGCCAAGATAGGGGCCCGAGCTATGGCTACACCTTC	NA	TRBJ1-2	once	TRBV4-3
CASSPEAGNYGYTF	TGTGCCAGCAGTCCTGAGGCAGGGAACTATGGCTACACCTTC	NA	TRBJ1-2	NA	TRBV6-6
CASSIRAGGGDEQFF	TGTGCCAGCAGCATCCGCGCGGGAGGGGGGGATGAGCAGTTCTTC	TRBD2	TRBJ2-1	many	TRBV11-2
CASSFGQGGQPQHF	TGTGCCAGCAGTTTCGGACAGGGTGGTCAGCCCCAGCATTTT	TRBD1	TRBJ1-5	NA	TRBV27
CASSHGLVSTDTQYF	TGTGCCAGTAGTCACGGACTGGTTAGCACAGATACGCAGTATTTT	NA	TRBJ2-3	NA	TRBV19
CASEQAGGSSYEQYF	TGTGCCAGTGAACAGGCGGGAGGGAGCTCCTACGAGCAGTACTTC	TRBD2	TRBJ2-7	NA	TRBV28
CASSTGSKEYEQYF	TGTGCCAGTTCGACAGGTTCGAAAGAATACGAGCAGTACTTC	NA	TRBJ2-7	NA	TRBV6-5
CASSPRQQTAAHF	TGTGCCAGCAGTCCCAGGCAGCAGACCGCAGCACATTTT	NA	TRBJ1-5	NA	TRBV12-3/TRBV12-4
CASSQVARSAGARNEQFF	TGTGCCAGCAGCCAAGTTGCCCGTTCGGCGGGAGCGCGGAATGAGCAGTTCTTC	TRBD2	TRBJ2-1	few	TRBV4-2
CASSPALTRTDTQYF	TGTGCCAGCAGTCCAGCGCTGACTCGCACAGATACGCAGTATTTT	NA	TRBJ2-3	NA	TRBV7-3
CASSLAGALGNEQFF	TGTGCCAGCAGTCTAGCGGGAGCCTTGGGGAATGAGCAGTTCTTC	TRBD2	TRBJ2-1	NA	TRBV7-3
CASSSGIQPQHF	TGTGCCAGCAGTTCAGGGATTCAGCCCCAGCATTTT	NA	TRBJ1-5	few	TRBV28
CASSPSVSSTDTQYF	TGTGCCAGCTCACCTAGCGTCTCTAGCACAGATACGCAGTATTTT	NA	TRBJ2-3	NA	TRBV18
CASSQGIADQETQYF	TGCGCCAGCAGCCAAGGGATAGCGGACCAAGAGACCCAGTACTTC	NA	TRBJ2-5	NA	TRBV4-1
CASSLGYGYEQYF	TGTGCCAGCAGTTTGGGCTACGGCTACGAGCAGTACTTC	NA	TRBJ2-7	NA	TRBV12-3/TRBV12-4